This paragraph reports one T cell receptor beta chain. Its matching antigen is unknown. The data originate from a study of CD8+ T cells in alopecia areata. Study information: At a dose of 5 to 10 mg twice daily, oral tofacitinib was given to treated patients. Study observations and caveats: In lesional scalp, particularly from alopecia totalis/universalis, clonality was higher than in normal scalp. Alphabeta T cells residing in normal skin are also sequenced in scalp samples.

RNA was isolated and reverse transcribed to cDNA, the sequencing template. The data were produced by immunoSEQ multiplex PCR, yet TCRdb's version contains in-frame clones alone and is incomplete. Among fewer than 200,000 clones, approximately 65% were seen once, and the ten largest hold about an eighth. The CDR3 has 15 amino acids. The germline V and J ends were trimmed by 2 bases and 5 bases, with 15 bases remaining between them. Germline CDR1 MNHEY, CDR2 SMNVEV (reference sequence). PBMC-derived CD4+ and CD8+ T cells were sorted. This receptor was identified in a human donor with alopecia areata. Sequences were derived from CD8+ T cells sorted from blood, sampled at week 0. The chain is built from TRBV27 and TRBJ1-2; D is unresolved. CDR3 region: CASSLSSSGPYGYTF. Here the CDR3 DNA reads TGTGCCAGCAGTTTAAGTAGCAGTGGCCCTTATGGCTACACCTTC.